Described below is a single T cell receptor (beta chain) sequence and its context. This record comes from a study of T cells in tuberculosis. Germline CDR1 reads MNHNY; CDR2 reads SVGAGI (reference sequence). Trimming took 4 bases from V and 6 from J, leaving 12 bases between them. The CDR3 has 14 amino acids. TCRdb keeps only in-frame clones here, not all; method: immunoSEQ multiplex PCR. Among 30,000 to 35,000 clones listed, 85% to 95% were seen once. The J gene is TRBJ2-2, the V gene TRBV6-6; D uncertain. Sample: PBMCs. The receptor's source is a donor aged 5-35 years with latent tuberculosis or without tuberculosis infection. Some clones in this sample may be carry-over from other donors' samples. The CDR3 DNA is TGTGCCAGCAGTTCTTTCAGTGATGCCGGGGAGCTGTTTTTT. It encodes CASSSFSDAGELFF.